This T cell receptor (beta chain) is from a study of regulatory T cells in long-lasting Graves disease. Study-wide results and limits: New patients shared around 1,000 public clonotypes, and persistent patients shared more, with about 2,700.

The time point was: newly diagnosed GD, antithyroid drugs for less than 3 months. From RNA extracted from PBMCs, the TCR library was made. CDR1 and CDR2 from the germline V gene are ENHRY and SYGVKD. This CDR3 is built from 13 residues. The V and J ends lost 8 bases and 0 bases respectively, with 9 bases between them. Many counts were recorded for this clonotype. Its target is not known. Building of the TCR beta libraries involved iRepertoire HTBI primers and Arm-PCR of CDR3 regions. TCRdb called the multiplex PCR reads again in MiXCR, with one record for every CDR3 protein. The sample holds roughly 610,000 distinct CDR3 sequences, approximately 16% seen once. The sample also formed part of further work on T cells in Graves' hyperthyroidism and ophthalmopathy. That study adds: Absence of ophthalmopathy progression within 18 months defined stable Graves' hyperthyroidism. An initial round of RT-PCR targeting the TCR CDR3 relied on the HTBI primer set. Separating ophthalmopathy from stable hyperthyroidism was achieved by a 13 V-J model.

The clonotype originates from a man aged 18 to 35 with Graves disease. Material: peripheral blood mononuclear cells (PBMCs), obtained at new diagnosis, from a patient treated with antithyroid drugs. The rearrangement uses TRBV10-3 and TRBJ2-3; D may be TRBD2 (6 bases). CDR3 sequence reads: CAIGGTSTDTQYF. In nucleotides, the CDR3 is TGTGCCATCGGGGGGACTAGCACAGATACGCAGTATTTT.